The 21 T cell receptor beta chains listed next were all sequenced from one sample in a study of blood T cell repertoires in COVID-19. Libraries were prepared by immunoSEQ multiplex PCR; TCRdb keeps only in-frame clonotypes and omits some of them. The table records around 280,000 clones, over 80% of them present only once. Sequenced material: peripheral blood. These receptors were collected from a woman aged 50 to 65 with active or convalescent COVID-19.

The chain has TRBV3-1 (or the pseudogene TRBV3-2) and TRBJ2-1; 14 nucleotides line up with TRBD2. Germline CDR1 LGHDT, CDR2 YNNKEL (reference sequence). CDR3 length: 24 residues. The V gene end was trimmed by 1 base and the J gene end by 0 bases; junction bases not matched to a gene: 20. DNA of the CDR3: TGTGCCAGCAGCCAAGGCGGCCCGGGGACTAGCGGGAGACTCGAACCAAGCTCCTACAATGAGCAGTTCTTC. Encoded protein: CASSQGGPGTSGRLEPSSYNEQFF.

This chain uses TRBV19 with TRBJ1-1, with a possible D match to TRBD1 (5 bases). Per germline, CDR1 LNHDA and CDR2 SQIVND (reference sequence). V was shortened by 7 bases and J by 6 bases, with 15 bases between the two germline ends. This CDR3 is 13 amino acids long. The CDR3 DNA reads TGTGCCAGTACTGGGCGGGGGAAATCTGAAGCTTTCTTT. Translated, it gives CASTGRGKSEAFF.

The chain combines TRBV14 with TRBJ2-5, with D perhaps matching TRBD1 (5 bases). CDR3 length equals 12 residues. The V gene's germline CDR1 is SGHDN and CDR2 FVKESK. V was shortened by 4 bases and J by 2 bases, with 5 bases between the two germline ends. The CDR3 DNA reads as TGTGCCAGCAGCCGACAGCAAGAGACCCAGTACTTC. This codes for CASSRQQETQYF.

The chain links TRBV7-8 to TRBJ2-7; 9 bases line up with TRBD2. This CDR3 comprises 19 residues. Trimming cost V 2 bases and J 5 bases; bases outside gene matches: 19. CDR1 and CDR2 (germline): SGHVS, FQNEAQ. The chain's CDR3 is CASSLKYKRGSGSRDEQYF. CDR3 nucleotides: TGTGCCAGCAGCTTAAAGTATAAAAGGGGTAGCGGGAGTCGCGACGAGCAGTACTTC.

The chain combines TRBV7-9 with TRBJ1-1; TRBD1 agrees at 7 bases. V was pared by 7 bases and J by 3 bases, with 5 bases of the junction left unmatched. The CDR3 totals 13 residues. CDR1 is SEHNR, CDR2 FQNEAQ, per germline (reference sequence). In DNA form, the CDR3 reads TGTGCCAGCACGAACAGGGGAGACACTGAAGCTTTCTTT. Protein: CASTNRGDTEAFF.

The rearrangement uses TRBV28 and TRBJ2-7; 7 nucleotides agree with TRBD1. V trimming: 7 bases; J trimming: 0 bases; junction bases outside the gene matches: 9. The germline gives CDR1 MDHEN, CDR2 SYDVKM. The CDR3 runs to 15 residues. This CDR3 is CASISRQGISYEQYF. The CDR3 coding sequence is TGTGCCAGCATCTCCCGACAGGGTATCTCCTACGAGCAGTACTTC.

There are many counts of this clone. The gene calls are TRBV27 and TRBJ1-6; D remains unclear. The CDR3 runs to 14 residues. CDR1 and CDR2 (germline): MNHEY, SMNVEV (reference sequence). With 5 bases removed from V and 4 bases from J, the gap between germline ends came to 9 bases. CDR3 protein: CASSPRQYNSPLHF. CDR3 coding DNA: TGTGCCAGCAGTCCCCGACAATATAATTCACCCCTCCACTTT.

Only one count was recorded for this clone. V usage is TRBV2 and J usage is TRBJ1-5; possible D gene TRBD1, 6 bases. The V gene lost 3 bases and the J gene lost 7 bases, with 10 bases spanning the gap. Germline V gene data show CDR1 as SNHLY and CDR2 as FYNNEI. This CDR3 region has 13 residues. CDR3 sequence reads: CASSEGAKQPQHF. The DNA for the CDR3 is TGTGCCAGCAGTGAGGGGGCGAAGCAGCCCCAGCATTTT.

CDR3 sequence: CASGLAGVDEQFF. The CDR3 bases are TGCGCCAGCGGACTAGCGGGAGTCGATGAGCAGTTCTTC. This rearrangement joins TRBV5-1 to TRBJ2-1; 13 nucleotides align to TRBD2. Unmatched junction bases numbered 3, after V lost 7 bases and J lost 8 bases. This CDR3 has 13 residues. Germline CDR1 is SGHRS and CDR2 is YFSETQ.

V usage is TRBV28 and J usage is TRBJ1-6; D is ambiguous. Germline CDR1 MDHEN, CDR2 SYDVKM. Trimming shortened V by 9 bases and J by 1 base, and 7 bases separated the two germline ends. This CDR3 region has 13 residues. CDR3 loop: CASGGSYNSPLHF. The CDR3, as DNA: TGTGCCAGTGGAGGGTCCTATAATTCACCCCTCCACTTT.

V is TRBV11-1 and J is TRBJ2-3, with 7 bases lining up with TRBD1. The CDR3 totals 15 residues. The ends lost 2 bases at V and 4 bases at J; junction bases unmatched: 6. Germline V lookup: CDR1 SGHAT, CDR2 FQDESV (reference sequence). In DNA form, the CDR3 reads TGTGCCAGCAGCTTACGAGGGACAGCCTCAGATACGCAGTATTTT. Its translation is CASSLRGTASDTQYF.

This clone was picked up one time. The CDR3, as DNA: TGTGCCAGCTCAAAACCAGGCAGCTATGGCTACACCTTC. It codes for CASSKPGSYGYTF. This sequence joins TRBV18 and TRBJ1-2, with unresolved D. CDR3 length: 13 amino acids. The V end lost 5 bases, the J end lost 4 bases, and 11 bases lay between the germline ends. Germline CDR1 is KGHSH and CDR2 is LQKENI. The full variable domain, its missing parts supplied by reference TRBV18 and TRBJ1-2, is NAGVMQNPRHLVRRRGQEARLRCSPMKGHSHVYWYRQLPEEGLKFMVYLQKENIIDESGMPKERFSAEFPKEGPSILRIQQVVRGDSAAYFCASSKPGSYGYTFGSGTRLTVV.

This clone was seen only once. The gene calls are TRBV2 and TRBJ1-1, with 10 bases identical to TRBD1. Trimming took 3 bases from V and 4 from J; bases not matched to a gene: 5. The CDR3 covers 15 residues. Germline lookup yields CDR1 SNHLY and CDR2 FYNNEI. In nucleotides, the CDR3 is TGTGCCAGCAGTGACCCGGGACAGGGGACCACTGAAGCTTTCTTT. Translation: CASSDPGQGTTEAFF.

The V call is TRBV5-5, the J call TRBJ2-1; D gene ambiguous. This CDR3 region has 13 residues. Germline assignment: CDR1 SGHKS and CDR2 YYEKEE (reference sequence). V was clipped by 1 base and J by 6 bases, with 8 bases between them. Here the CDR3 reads CASSLWPSNEQFF. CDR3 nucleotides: TGTGCCAGCAGCTTGTGGCCTTCCAATGAGCAGTTCTTC.

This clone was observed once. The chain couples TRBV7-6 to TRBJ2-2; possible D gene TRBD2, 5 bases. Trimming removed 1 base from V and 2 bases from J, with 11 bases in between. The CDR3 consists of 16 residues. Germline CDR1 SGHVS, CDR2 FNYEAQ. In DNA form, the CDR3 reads TGTGCCAGCAGCTTAGGGGCCGGGGTCAACACCGGGGAGCTGTTTTTT. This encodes CASSLGAGVNTGELFF.

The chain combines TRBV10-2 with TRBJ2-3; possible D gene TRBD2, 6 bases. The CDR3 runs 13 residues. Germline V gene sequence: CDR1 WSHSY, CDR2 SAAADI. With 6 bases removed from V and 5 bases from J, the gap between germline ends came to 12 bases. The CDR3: CASRRERGDTQYF. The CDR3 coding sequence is TGCGCCAGCAGACGGGAGAGGGGAGATACGCAGTATTTT.

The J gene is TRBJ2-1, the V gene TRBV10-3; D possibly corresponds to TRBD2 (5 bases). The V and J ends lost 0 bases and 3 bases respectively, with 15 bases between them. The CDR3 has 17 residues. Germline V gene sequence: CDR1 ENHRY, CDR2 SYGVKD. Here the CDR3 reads CAISESEGLSGYNEQFF. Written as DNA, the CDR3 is TGTGCCATCAGTGAGTCCGAGGGCCTCTCGGGCTACAATGAGCAGTTCTTC.

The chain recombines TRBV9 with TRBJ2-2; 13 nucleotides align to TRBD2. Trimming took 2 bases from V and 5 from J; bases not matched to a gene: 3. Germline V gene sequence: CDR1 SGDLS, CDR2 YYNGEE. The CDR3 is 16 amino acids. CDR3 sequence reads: CASSVGTSGMTGELFF. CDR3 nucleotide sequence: TGTGCCAGCAGCGTTGGGACTAGCGGGATGACCGGGGAGCTGTTTTTT.

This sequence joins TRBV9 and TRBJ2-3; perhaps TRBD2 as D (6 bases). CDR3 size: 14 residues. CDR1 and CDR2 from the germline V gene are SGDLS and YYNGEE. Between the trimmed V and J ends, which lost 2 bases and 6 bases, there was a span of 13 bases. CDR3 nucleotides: TGTGCCAGCAGCGTCAGTCCAGGGAGGGATACGCAGTATTTT. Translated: CASSVSPGRDTQYF.

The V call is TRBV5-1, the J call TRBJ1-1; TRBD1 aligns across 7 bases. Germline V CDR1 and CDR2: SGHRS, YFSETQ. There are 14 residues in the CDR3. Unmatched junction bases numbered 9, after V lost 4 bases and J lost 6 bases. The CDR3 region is CASSRPDRDSEAFF. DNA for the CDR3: TGCGCCAGCAGCCGCCCCGACAGGGACTCTGAAGCTTTCTTT.

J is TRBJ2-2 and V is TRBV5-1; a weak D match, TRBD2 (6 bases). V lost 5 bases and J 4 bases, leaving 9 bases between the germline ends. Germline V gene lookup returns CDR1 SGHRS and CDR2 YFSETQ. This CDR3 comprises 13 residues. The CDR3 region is CASSYGGTGELFF. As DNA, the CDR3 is TGCGCCAGCAGTTACGGGGGCACCGGGGAGCTGTTTTTT.